A selection of T cell receptor beta chains follows, all from one sample in a study of T-cell reconstitution after alpha-beta-depleted transplantation in children. TCRdb called the PCR reads again in MiXCR, with one record for every CDR3 protein. The table records a few hundred thousand distinct CDR3 sequences, 25% to 30% of them present only once. The material was PBMCs, obtained before TCRalphabeta/CD19-depleted stem cell transplant. These receptors were taken from a boy under two years old with Wiskott-Aldrich syndrome, due to receive a stem cell transplant. CDR3s include the opening cysteine and the closing phenylalanine or tryptophan. A D gene is named only where the DNA matches it firmly. Size tells how often a clone was seen (once, few, many) or the class of an expanded clone, and some rows leave it out.

J: TRBJ2-1
V: TRBV18
D: NA
size: NA
length: 15
CDR3: CASSRGWESYNEQFF
DNA: TGTGCCAGCTCCCGGGGGTGGGAGTCCTACAATGAGCAGTTCTTC

J: TRBJ1-1
V: TRBV15
D: NA
size: few
length: 14
CDR3: CATSRGGLNTEAFF
DNA: TGTGCCACCAGCAGAGGGGGATTGAACACTGAAGCTTTCTTT

J: TRBJ2-7
V: TRBV4-2
D: NA
size: few
length: 12
CDR3: CASSRSDGEQYF
DNA: TGTGCCAGCAGCCGATCAGACGGCGAGCAGTACTTC

J: TRBJ2-4
V: TRBV29-1
D: NA
size: NA
length: 13
CDR3: CSVERGSGSIQYF
DNA: TGCAGCGTTGAGAGGGGTAGCGGAAGCATTCAGTACTTC

J: TRBJ1-2
V: TRBV9
D: NA
size: few
length: 12
CDR3: CASSRQEGGYTF
DNA: TGTGCCAGCAGTAGACAAGAGGGAGGCTACACCTTC

J: TRBJ2-7
V: TRBV27
D: TRBD2
size: NA
length: 16
CDR3: CASSLLLAGGPYEQYF
DNA: TGTGCCAGCAGTTTATTACTAGCGGGAGGACCCTACGAGCAGTACTTC

J: TRBJ1-2
V: TRBV5-1
D: NA
size: NA
length: 14
CDR3: CASSLDTNTYGYTF
DNA: TGCGCCAGCAGCTTGGACACAAATACCTATGGCTACACCTTC

J: TRBJ2-2
V: TRBV24-1
D: NA
size: few
length: 13
CDR3: CATSDINTGELFF
DNA: TGTGCCACCAGTGACATAAACACCGGGGAGCTGTTTTTT

J: TRBJ1-2
V: TRBV2
D: NA
size: NA
length: 11
CDR3: CASREQRAGTF
DNA: TGTGCCAGCAGAGAACAGCGTGCCGGCACCTTC

J: TRBJ1-4
V: TRBV12-3/TRBV12-4
D: NA
size: NA
length: 12
CDR3: CASRDGNEKLFF
DNA: TGTGCCAGCAGGGACGGTAATGAAAAACTGTTTTTT

J: TRBJ2-4
V: TRBV30
D: TRBD1
size: once
length: 19
CDR3: CAWSRGQGGDPLAKNIQYF
DNA: TGTGCCTGGAGCCGGGGACAGGGGGGCGATCCTTTAGCCAAAAACATTCAGTACTTC

J: TRBJ2-3
V: TRBV5-1
D: NA
size: NA
length: 14
CDR3: CASSLGPSGNTQYF
DNA: TGCGCCAGCAGCTTAGGACCGTCCGGGAATACGCAGTATTTT

J: TRBJ2-7
V: TRBV10-1
D: NA
size: NA
length: 11
CDR3: CASSVEGEQYF
DNA: TGCGCCAGCAGTGTAGAGGGCGAGCAGTACTTC

J: TRBJ1-5
V: TRBV20-1
D: NA
size: NA
length: 13
CDR3: CSAREGLFRPQHF
DNA: TGCAGTGCTAGAGAGGGGCTTTTCCGGCCCCAGCATTTT

J: TRBJ2-7
V: TRBV5-1
D: TRBD1
size: NA
length: 13
CDR3: CASSWDSDYEQYF
DNA: TGCGCCAGCAGCTGGGACAGCGACTACGAGCAGTACTTC

J: TRBJ1-1
V: TRBV7-9
D: NA
size: few
length: 12
CDR3: CASSLERDEAFF
DNA: TGTGCCAGCAGCCTAGAAAGGGATGAAGCTTTCTTT

J: TRBJ2-1
V: TRBV3-1
D: NA
size: NA
length: 12
CDR3: CASSQERNEQFF
DNA: TGTGCCAGCAGCCAAGAGCGCAATGAGCAGTTCTTC

J: TRBJ1-5
V: TRBV4-2
D: TRBD1
size: NA
length: 16
CDR3: CASSRETGRVNQPQHF
DNA: TGTGCCAGCAGCCGGGAGACAGGGAGAGTCAATCAGCCCCAGCATTTT

J: TRBJ2-2
V: TRBV12-3/TRBV12-4
D: NA
size: few
length: 13
CDR3: CASVVNSVGELFF
DNA: TGTGCCAGCGTTGTTAACTCGGTCGGGGAGCTGTTTTTT

J: TRBJ2-3
V: TRBV6-1
D: TRBD1
size: few
length: 16
CDR3: CASSPTITGAGDTQYF
DNA: TGTGCCAGCAGTCCAACGATTACAGGGGCCGGAGATACGCAGTATTTT

J: TRBJ2-3
V: TRBV12-3/TRBV12-4
D: TRBD1
size: few
length: 15
CDR3: CASSPGQASTDTQYF
DNA: TGTGCCAGCAGCCCAGGACAGGCTAGCACAGATACGCAGTATTTT

J: TRBJ2-7
V: TRBV28
D: NA
size: NA
length: 14
CDR3: CASREGRFPYEQYF
DNA: TGTGCCAGCAGAGAAGGGAGGTTCCCCTACGAGCAGTACTTC

J: TRBJ2-7
V: TRBV7-2
D: NA
size: NA
length: 15
CDR3: CASSFSAGISYEQYF
DNA: TGTGCCAGCAGCTTCTCCGCGGGGATCTCCTACGAGCAGTACTTC

J: TRBJ2-4
V: TRBV12-3/TRBV12-4
D: TRBD1
size: few
length: 14
CDR3: CASSLRDRGNIQYF
DNA: TGTGCCAGCAGTCTCCGGGACAGGGGAAACATTCAGTACTTC

J: TRBJ2-1
V: TRBV2
D: NA
size: NA
length: 16
CDR3: CASRGWTRPSVDEQFF
DNA: TGTGCCAGCAGGGGATGGACAAGACCTTCTGTGGATGAGCAGTTCTTC

J: TRBJ2-1
V: TRBV29-1
D: NA
size: few
length: 11
CDR3: CSADTLNEQFF
DNA: TGCAGCGCTGACACTCTCAATGAGCAGTTCTTC

J: TRBJ2-3
V: TRBV25-1
D: NA
size: NA
length: 16
CDR3: CASRGQQGLSIGTQYF
DNA: TGTGCCAGCCGCGGCCAGCAGGGGCTATCCATAGGTACGCAGTATTTT

J: TRBJ1-1
V: TRBV20-1
D: NA
size: many
length: 14
CDR3: CSARSSRTNTEAFF
DNA: TGCAGTGCTAGATCCTCCCGGACGAACACTGAAGCTTTCTTT

J: TRBJ2-1
V: TRBV5-1
D: TRBD2
size: NA
length: 16
CDR3: CASSSILAGAGHEQFF
DNA: TGCGCCAGCAGCTCGATACTAGCGGGAGCGGGGCATGAGCAGTTCTTC

J: TRBJ1-1
V: TRBV11-2
D: NA
size: NA
length: 17
CDR3: CASSSFIFYSGEDEAFF
DNA: TGTGCCAGCAGCTCGTTTATTTTCTACTCAGGGGAGGATGAAGCTTTCTTT

J: TRBJ2-1
V: TRBV5-1
D: NA
size: NA
length: 12
CDR3: CASSLPHNEQFF
DNA: TGCGCCAGCAGCTTGCCGCACAATGAGCAGTTCTTC

J: TRBJ2-7
V: TRBV30
D: TRBD2
size: NA
length: 14
CDR3: CAWTKGLAGYEQYF
DNA: TGTGCCTGGACTAAAGGACTAGCTGGATACGAGCAGTACTTC

J: TRBJ2-1
V: TRBV5-1
D: TRBD2
size: NA
length: 15
CDR3: CASSFLAGGPGAQFF
DNA: TGCGCCAGCAGCTTCCTAGCGGGAGGGCCGGGTGCGCAGTTCTTC

J: TRBJ2-3
V: TRBV6-2/TRBV6-3
D: NA
size: few
length: 12
CDR3: CASSYKPDTQYF
DNA: TGTGCCAGCAGTTACAAGCCAGATACGCAGTATTTT

J: TRBJ1-2
V: TRBV20-1
D: NA
size: NA
length: 11
CDR3: CSAPQVYGYTF
DNA: TGCAGTGCGCCCCAGGTCTATGGCTACACCTTC

J: TRBJ1-2
V: TRBV5-1
D: NA
size: NA
length: 16
CDR3: CASSLVLETGLYGYTF
DNA: TGCGCCAGCAGCTTGGTACTAGAGACAGGCCTCTATGGCTACACCTTC

J: TRBJ1-1
V: TRBV20-1
D: NA
size: few
length: 11
CDR3: CSASGVTEAFF
DNA: TGCAGTGCTAGCGGCGTGACTGAAGCTTTCTTT

J: TRBJ2-7
V: TRBV7-9
D: NA
size: once
length: 12
CDR3: CASSLLQVEQYF
DNA: TGTGCCAGCAGCTTACTGCAGGTCGAGCAGTACTTC